This record concerns one T cell receptor (beta chain) sequence. This may come from a read error, since a much larger clone is one base off. This entry is derived from a study of blood T cells in healthy people across ages. Whenever a sample was processed, at least 6 million PBMCs were isolated. A second PCR, run for about 7 to 11 cycles, used a sample-barcoded 5' primer plus a J-beta primer mix. From the 5' RACE reads, TCRdb called clonotypes with MiXCR, one entry per CDR3 protein. Of around 870,000 distinct CDR3 sequences detected, around 26% appear once; the ten largest clones hold 15% to 20%. Germline CDR1 and CDR2: SEHNR and FQNEAQ (reference sequence). CDR3 size: 15 residues. V lost 4 bases and J lost 2, with 11 bases in between.

Specimen: blood. The V call is TRBV7-9, the J call TRBJ1-4; D is possibly TRBD1 (5 bases). The receptor's source is a woman aged 80 or over in good health. CDR3 sequence (DNA): TGTGCCAGCAGCTGGGGACGGGGGACTAATGAAAAACTGTTTTTT. Translating it yields CASSWGRGTNEKLFF.